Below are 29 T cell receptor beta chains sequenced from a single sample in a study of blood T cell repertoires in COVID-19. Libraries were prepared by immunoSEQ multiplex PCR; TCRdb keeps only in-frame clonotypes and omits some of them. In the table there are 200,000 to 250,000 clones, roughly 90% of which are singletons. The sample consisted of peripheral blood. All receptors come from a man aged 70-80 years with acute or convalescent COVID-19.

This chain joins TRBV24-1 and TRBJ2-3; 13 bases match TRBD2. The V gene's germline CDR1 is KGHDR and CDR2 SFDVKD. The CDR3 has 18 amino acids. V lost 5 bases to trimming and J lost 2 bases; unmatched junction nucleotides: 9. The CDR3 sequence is CATSANPGTSGNTDTQYF. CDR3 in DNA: TGTGCCACCAGTGCCAACCCCGGGACTAGCGGGAACACAGATACGCAGTATTTT.

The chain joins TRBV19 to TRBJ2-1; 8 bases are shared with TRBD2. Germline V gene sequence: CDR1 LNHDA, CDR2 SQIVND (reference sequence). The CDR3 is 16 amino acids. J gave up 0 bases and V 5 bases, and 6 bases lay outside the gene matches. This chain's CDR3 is CASSPGRGGSYNEQFF. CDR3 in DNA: TGTGCCAGTAGTCCCGGCCGGGGGGGCTCCTACAATGAGCAGTTCTTC.

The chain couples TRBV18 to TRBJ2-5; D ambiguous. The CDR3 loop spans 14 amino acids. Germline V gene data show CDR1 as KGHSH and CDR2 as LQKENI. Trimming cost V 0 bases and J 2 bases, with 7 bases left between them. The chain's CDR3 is CASSPPAAQETQYF. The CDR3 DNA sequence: TGTGCCAGCTCACCACCGGCGGCGCAAGAGACCCAGTACTTC.

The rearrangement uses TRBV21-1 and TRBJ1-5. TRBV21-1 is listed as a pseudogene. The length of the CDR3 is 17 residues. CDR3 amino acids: CASSKVSGGVKDQPQHF. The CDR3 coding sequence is TGTGCCAGCAGCAAAGTATCTGGAGGGGTCAAGGATCAGCCCCAGCATTTT.

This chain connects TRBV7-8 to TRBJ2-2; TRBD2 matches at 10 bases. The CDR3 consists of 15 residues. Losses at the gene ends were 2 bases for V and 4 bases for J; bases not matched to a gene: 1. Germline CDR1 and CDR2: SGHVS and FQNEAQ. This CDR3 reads CASSLTSGTTGELFF. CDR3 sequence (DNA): TGTGCCAGCAGCTTAACTAGCGGGACCACCGGGGAGCTGTTTTTT.

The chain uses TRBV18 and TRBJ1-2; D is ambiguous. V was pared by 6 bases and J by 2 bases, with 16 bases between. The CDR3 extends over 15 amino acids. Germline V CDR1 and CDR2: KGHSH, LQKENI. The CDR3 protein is CASSTTREANYGYTF. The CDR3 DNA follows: TGTGCCAGCTCTACCACCAGAGAGGCCAACTATGGCTACACCTTC.

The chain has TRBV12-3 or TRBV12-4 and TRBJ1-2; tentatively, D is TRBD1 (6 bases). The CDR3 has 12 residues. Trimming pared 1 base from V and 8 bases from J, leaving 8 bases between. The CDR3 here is CASSLGTDGYTF. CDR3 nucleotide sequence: TGTGCCAGCAGTTTAGGGACAGACGGCTACACCTTC.

CDR3 region: CASSVGVASGNTIYF. CDR3 bases: TGTGCCAGCTCAGTCGGAGTAGCCTCTGGAAACACCATATATTTT. The chain carries TRBV18 and TRBJ1-3, with D unresolved. The CDR3 sequence is 15 residues long. Per the germline V gene, CDR1 is KGHSH and CDR2 is LQKENI. V lost 5 bases and J 0 bases, leaving 11 bases between the germline ends.

The CDR3 DNA reads as TGTGCCAGCAGCTTTGGGACAGTCTATGGCTACACCTTC. Protein product: CASSFGTVYGYTF. V usage is TRBV5-8 and J usage is TRBJ1-2; 7 bases map to TRBD1. Germline assignment: CDR1 SGHTS and CDR2 YDEGEE. The CDR3 covers 13 residues. Germline trimming cut 2 bases from V and 4 bases from J; bases unmatched to any gene: 2. The full variable domain, with the rest looked up from reference TRBV5-8 and TRBJ1-2, is EAGVTQSPTHLIKTRGQQATLRCSPISGHTSVYWYQQALGLGLQFLLWYDEGEERNRGNFPPRFSGRQFPNYSSELNVNALELEDSALYLCASSFGTVYGYTFGSGTRLTVV.

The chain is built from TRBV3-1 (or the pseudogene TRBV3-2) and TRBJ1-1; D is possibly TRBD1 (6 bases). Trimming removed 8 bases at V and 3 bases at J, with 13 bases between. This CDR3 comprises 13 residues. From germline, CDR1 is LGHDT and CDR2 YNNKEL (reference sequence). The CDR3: CASPSGTYTEAFF. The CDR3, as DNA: TGTGCCAGCCCCTCCGGGACATACACTGAAGCTTTCTTT.

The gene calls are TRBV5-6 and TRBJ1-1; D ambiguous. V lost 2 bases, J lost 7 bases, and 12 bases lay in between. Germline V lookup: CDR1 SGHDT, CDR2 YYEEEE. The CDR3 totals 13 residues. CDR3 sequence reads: CASSFYIGGEAFF. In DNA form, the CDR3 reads TGTGCCAGCAGCTTCTACATTGGCGGTGAAGCTTTCTTT. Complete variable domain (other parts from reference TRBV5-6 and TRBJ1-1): DAGVTQSPTHLIKTRGQQVTLRCSPKSGHDTVSWYQQALGQGPQFIFQYYEEEERQRGNFPDRFSGHQFPNYSSELNVNALLLGDSALYLCASSFYIGGEAFFGQGTRLTVV.

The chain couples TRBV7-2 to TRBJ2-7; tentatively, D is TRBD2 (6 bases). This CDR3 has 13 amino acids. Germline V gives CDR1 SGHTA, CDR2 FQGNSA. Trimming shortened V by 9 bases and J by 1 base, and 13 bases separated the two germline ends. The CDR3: CASQRGLSYEQYF. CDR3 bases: TGTGCCAGTCAAAGGGGACTTTCCTACGAGCAGTACTTC.

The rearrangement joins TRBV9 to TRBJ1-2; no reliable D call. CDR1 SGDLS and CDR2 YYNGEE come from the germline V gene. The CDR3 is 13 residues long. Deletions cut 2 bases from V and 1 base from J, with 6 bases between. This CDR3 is CASSVADNYGYTF. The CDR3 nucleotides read TGTGCCAGCAGCGTCGCAGATAACTATGGCTACACCTTC.

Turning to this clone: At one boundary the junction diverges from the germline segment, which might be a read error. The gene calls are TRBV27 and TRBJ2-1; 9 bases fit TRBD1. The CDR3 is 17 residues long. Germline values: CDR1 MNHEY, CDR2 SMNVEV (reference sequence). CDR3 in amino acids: CASSSPVTGGSDNEQFF. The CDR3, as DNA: TGTGCCAGCAGTTCGCCGGTTACAGGGGGCTCCGACAATGAGCAGTTCTTC.

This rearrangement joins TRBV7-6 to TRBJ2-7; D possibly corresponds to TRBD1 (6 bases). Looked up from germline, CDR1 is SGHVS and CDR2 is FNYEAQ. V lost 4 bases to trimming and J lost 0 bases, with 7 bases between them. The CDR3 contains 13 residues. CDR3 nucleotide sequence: TGTGCCAGCAGCTCAGGGGCCTCCTACGAGCAGTACTTC. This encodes CASSSGASYEQYF.

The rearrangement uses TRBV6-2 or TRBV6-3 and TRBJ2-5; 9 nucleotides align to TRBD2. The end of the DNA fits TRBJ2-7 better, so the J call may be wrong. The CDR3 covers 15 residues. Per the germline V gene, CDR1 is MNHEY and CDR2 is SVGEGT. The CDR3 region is CASSSRREGLYEQYF. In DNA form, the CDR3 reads TGTGCCAGCAGTTCTCGGCGGGAGGGCCTCTACGAGCAGTACTTC.

CDR3 sequence: CASSTWDRGETQYF. The CDR3 DNA sequence: TGTGCCAGCAGTACCTGGGACAGGGGAGAGACCCAGTACTTC. The chain links TRBV2 to TRBJ2-5; TRBD1 aligns across 10 bases. This CDR3 spans 14 amino acids. Germline values: CDR1 SNHLY, CDR2 FYNNEI. Losses at the gene ends were 5 bases for V and 4 bases for J; bases not matched to a gene: 4.

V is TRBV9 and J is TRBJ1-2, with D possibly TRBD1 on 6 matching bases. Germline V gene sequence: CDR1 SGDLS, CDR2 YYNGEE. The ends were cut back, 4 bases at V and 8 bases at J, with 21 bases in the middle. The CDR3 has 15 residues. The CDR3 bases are TGTGCCAGCAGCCTCGAACAGGGTAATAGTGTCGGCTACACCTTC. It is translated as CASSLEQGNSVGYTF.

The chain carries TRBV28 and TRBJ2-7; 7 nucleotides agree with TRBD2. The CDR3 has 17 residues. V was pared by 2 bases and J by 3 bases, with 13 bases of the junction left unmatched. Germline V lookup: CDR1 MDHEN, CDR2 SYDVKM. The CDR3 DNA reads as TGTGCCAGCAGTTTACCTCGGGGGGTAGGGTCCTACTACGAGCAGTACTTC. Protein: CASSLPRGVGSYYEQYF.

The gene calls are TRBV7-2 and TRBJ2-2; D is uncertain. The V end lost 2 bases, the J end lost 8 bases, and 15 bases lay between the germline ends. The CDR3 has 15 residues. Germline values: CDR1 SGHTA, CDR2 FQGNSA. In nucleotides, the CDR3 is TGTGCCAGCAGCTTATACCGTCTCCCGGTGGGGGAGCTGTTTTTT. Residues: CASSLYRLPVGELFF. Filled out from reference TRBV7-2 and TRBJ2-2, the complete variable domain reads GAGVSQSPSNKVTEKGKDVELRCDPISGHTALYWYRQSLGQGLEFLIYFQGNSAPDKSGLPSDRFSAERTGGSVSTLTIQRTQQEDSAVYLCASSLYRLPVGELFFGEGSRLTVL.

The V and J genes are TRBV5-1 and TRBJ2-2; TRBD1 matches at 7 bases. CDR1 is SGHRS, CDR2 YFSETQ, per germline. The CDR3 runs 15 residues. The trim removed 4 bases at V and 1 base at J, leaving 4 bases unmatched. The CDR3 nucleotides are TGCGCCAGCAGCCCGGGACAGCTGAACACCGGGGAGCTGTTTTTT. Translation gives CASSPGQLNTGELFF.

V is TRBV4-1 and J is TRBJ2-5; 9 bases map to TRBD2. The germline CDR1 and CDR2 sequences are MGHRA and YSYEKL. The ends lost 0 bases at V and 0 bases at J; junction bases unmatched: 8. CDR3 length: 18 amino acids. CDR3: CASSQEGGRTSDQETQYF. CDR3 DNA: TGCGCCAGCAGCCAAGAGGGGGGGCGGACTAGCGACCAAGAGACCCAGTACTTC.

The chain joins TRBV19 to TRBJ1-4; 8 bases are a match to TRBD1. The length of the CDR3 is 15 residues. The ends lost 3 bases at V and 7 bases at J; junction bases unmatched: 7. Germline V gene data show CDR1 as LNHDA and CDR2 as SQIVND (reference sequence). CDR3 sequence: CASSIRTGTGEKLFF. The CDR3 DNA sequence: TGTGCCAGTAGTATCCGGACAGGGACAGGTGAAAAACTGTTTTTT.

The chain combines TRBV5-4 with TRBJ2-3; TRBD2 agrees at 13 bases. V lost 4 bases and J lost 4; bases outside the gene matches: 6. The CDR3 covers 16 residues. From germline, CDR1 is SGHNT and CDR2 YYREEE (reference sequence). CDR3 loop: CASSPQGLAGSDTQYF. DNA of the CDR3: TGTGCCAGCAGCCCCCAGGGACTAGCGGGGTCAGATACGCAGTATTTT.

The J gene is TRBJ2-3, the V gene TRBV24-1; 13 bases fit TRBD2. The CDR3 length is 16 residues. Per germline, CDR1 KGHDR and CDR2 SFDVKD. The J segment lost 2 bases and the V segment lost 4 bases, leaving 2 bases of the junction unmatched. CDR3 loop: CATSDGTSGITDTQYF. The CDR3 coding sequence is TGTGCCACCAGTGACGGGACTAGCGGGATCACAGATACGCAGTATTTT.

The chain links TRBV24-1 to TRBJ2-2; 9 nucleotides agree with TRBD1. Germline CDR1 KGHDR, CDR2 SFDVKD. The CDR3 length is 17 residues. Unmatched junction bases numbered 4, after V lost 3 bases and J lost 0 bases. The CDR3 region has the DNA TGTGCCACCAGTGATCCACGACAGGGGGCGAACACCGGGGAGCTGTTTTTT. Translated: CATSDPRQGANTGELFF.

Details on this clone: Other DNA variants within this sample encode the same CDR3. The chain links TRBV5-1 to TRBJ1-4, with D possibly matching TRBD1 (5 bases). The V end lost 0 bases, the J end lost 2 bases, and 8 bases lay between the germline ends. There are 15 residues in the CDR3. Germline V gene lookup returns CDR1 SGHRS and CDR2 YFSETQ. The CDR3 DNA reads TGCGCCAGCAGCTTGGAACGGGGGACTAATGAAAAACTGTTTTTT. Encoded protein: CASSLERGTNEKLFF.

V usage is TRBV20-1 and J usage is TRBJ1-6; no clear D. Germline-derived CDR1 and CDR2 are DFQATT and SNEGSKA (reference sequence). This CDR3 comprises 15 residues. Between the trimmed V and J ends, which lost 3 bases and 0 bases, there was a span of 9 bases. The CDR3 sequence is CSASPGGSYNSPLHF. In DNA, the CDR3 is TGCAGTGCTAGTCCTGGAGGCTCCTATAATTCACCCCTCCACTTT.

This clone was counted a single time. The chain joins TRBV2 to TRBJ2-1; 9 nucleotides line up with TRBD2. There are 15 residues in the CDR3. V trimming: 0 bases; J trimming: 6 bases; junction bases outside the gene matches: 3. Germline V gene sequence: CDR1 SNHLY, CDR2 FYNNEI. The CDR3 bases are TGTGCCAGCAGTGAAGCTAGCGGGAGACCCAATGAGCAGTTCTTC. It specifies CASSEASGRPNEQFF.